This is a list of T cell receptor beta chains from one sample in a study of shared T cell receptors in the human thymus. Some clones are missing from TCRdb's copy, which holds only in-frame ones; the method was immunoSEQ multiplex PCR. The table records more than 550,000 clones, about 89% of them present only once. This same sample was also taken into another study, of human thymus T cells.

Source material: thymocytes. Receptors originate from a boy under two years old with a congenital heart defect. CDR3s include the opening cysteine and the closing phenylalanine or tryptophan. Each record gives: clone size, V gene, J gene, D gene, CDR3 DNA, CDR3 protein. D genes are given only for firm matches. Clone size appears in some rows only: once, few, many, or a class for an expanded clone.

>NA|TRBV5-8|TRBJ1-1|TRBD1
TGTGCCAGCAGCGGAAGGAGGGGGCCTACCATGAACACTGAAGCTTTCTTT
CASSGRRGPTMNTEAFF
>once|TRBV6-6|TRBJ1-2|NA
TGTGCCAGCAGTTACTCTGCGGGTTCCGACTATGGCTACACCTTC
CASSYSAGSDYGYTF
>few|TRBV19|TRBJ1-5|TRBD1
TGTGCCAGTAGTCTCTCTCGACAGGGTTGCAATCAGCCCCAGCATTTT
CASSLSRQGCNQPQHF
>NA|TRBV13|TRBJ1-2|TRBD1
TGTGCCAGCAGCCCACCGGACAGGGGGCCCTATAATGGCTACACCTTC
CASSPPDRGPYNGYTF
>NA|TRBV25-1|TRBJ1-5|TRBD1
TGTGCCAGCAGAGGGCAATACAGGGGGCCCAGGCAGCCCCAGCATTTT
CASRGQYRGPRQPQHF
>NA|TRBV5-1|TRBJ2-2|NA
TGCGCCAGCAGCCCGCCAGCCACAGGGATTGGGACCGGGGAGCTGTTTTTT
CASSPPATGIGTGELFF
>NA|TRBV13|TRBJ1-5|TRBD1
TGTGCCAGCAGCTTCCAGGGGGACTTATTAAGCAATCAGCCCCAGCATTTT
CASSFQGDLLSNQPQHF
>NA|TRBV28|TRBJ1-1|NA
TGTGCCAGCAGTTTTGGGGCAGGTTACCAGAACACTGAAGCTTTCTTT
CASSFGAGYQNTEAFF
>NA|TRBV14|TRBJ2-5|NA
TGTGCCAGCAGCCACCGGACAGCCAAACTCCAAGAGACCCAGTACTTC
CASSHRTAKLQETQYF
>NA|TRBV4-1|TRBJ1-6|TRBD1
TGCGCCAGCAGCCAAGATTTAGGGGACAGGGTGGATTCACCCCTCCACTTT
CASSQDLGDRVDSPLHF
>NA|TRBV5-1|TRBJ2-5|NA
TGCGCCAGCAGCTCCCCGGGAGGGACAGAACTGGTAGAGACCCAGTACTTC
CASSSPGGTELVETQYF
>NA|TRBV4-3|TRBJ2-3|TRBD2
TGCGCCAGCAGCCACTCCACTGGGGGAGCGGGGGGCACAGATACGCAGTATTTT
CASSHSTGGAGGTDTQYF
>NA|TRBV19|TRBJ2-4|TRBD1
TGTGCCAGTAGTATGGGACAGCGATTATCACTAGCCAAAAACATTCAGTACTTC
CASSMGQRLSLAKNIQYF
>NA|TRBV2|TRBJ1-1|TRBD1
TGTGCCAGCAGTCAGCGACAGGGGGGGAACACTGAAGCTTTCTTT
CASSQRQGGNTEAFF
>NA|TRBV7-9|TRBJ2-2|NA
TGTGCCAGCAACGTACAGGGAAATACCGGGGAGCTGTTTTTT
CASNVQGNTGELFF
>few|TRBV28|TRBJ2-1|TRBD2
TGTGCCAGCAGTTTACTCTACGGGAGGGGGACCTACAATGAGCAGTTCTTC
CASSLLYGRGTYNEQFF
>NA|TRBV6-5|TRBJ2-3|TRBD2
TGTGCCAGCAGTTACTCTATAGCGGGAGAGAGTGATACGCAGTATTTT
CASSYSIAGESDTQYF
>NA|TRBV28|TRBJ1-1|NA
TGTGCCAGCACGAGGAGACAGGCGAACACTGAAGCTTTCTTT
CASTRRQANTEAFF
>NA|TRBV5-4|TRBJ1-2|TRBD1
TGTGCCAGCAGCTTGGGTCAGGGGGCGAGCTATGGCTACACCTTC
CASSLGQGASYGYTF
>NA|TRBV2|TRBJ2-6|TRBD1
TGTGCCAGCAGTGAAGTTCTTTCTCAGGGGGCCGGGGCCAACGTCCTGACTTTC
CASSEVLSQGAGANVLTF
>NA|TRBV10-1|TRBJ1-1|TRBD1
TGCGCCAGCAGTGGAGCCGACCAGGGGGCGTCTACTGAAGCTTTCTTT
CASSGADQGASTEAFF
>once|TRBV7-2|TRBJ2-7|NA
TGTGCCAGCAGCCGAAAACACACACAGGTGGCCTACGAGCAGTACTTC
CASSRKHTQVAYEQYF
>NA|TRBV27|TRBJ2-7|TRBD2
TGTGCCAGCAGAGCAGCTAGCGGGGACTCCTACGAGCAGTACTTC
CASRAASGDSYEQYF
>NA|TRBV9|TRBJ1-3|TRBD1
TGTGCCAGCAGCCAAAGGGACAGATTCCTCTCTGGAAACACCATATATTTT
CASSQRDRFLSGNTIYF
>few|TRBV11-3|TRBJ2-1|TRBD1
TGTGCCAGCAGCCTAAAGAGGGACAGCACAGAGCAGTTCTTC
CASSLKRDSTEQFF
>NA|TRBV5-1|TRBJ1-1|TRBD1
TGCGCCAGCAGCTTCCGGGACAGGGAGGGGAACACTGAAGCTTTCTTT
CASSFRDREGNTEAFF
>NA|TRBV2|TRBJ2-2|TRBD2
TGTGCCAGCATTGGGCGTACTAGCGGGGGTACCGGGGAGCTGTTTTTT
CASIGRTSGGTGELFF
>NA|TRBV6-5|TRBJ2-2|NA
TGTGCCAGCAGTTTCAGGGACACCGGGGAGCTGTTTTTT
CASSFRDTGELFF